The clone carrying this TCR beta chain came up once. Antigen unknown. The source of the sample is a study of OX40 agonist ivuxolimab in advanced cancers. Using immunoSEQ multiplex PCR, the repertoire was profiled, and TCRdb retains in-frame clones only, with some absent. The sample consists of under 40,000 clones, 60% to 85% of them appearing once. Germline V CDR1 and CDR2: ENHRY, SYGVKD. The CDR3 is 13 amino acids. Trimming pared 9 bases from V and 0 bases from J, leaving 8 bases between. Study-wide results and limits: Expanded clones belonging to CD8+ T cells outnumbered, on average, those of CD4+.

The sequence derives from an adult with an advanced solid tumor such as melanoma, head and neck, liver or kidney cancer. Sequencing used CD4+ or CD8+ T cells sorted from blood, obtained in a trial of the OX40 agonist ivuxolimab. The rearrangement joins TRBV10-3 to TRBJ1-4; D uncertain. CDR3: CAMRDPTNEKLFF. In DNA, the CDR3 is TGTGCCATGCGAGACCCAACTAATGAAAAACTGTTTTTT.